This T cell receptor (beta chain) was identified during a study of T cell repertoires in cytomegalovirus infection. MiXCR, run by TCRdb on the reads, gives a single entry per CDR3 protein. Here the sample spans around 240,000 distinct CDR3 sequences, about 23% being singletons. This CDR3 region has 14 residues. V was clipped by 0 bases and J by 6 bases, with 10 bases between them. Germline V gene data show CDR1 as MNHGY and CDR2 as SAAAGT. The rearrangement links TRBV6-8 to TRBJ2-3; D not resolved. Sequenced: CD8+ T cells from PBMCs. This clonotype originated in a human donor in good health (CMV status not recorded). Some clones in this sample may be carry-over from other donors' samples. CDR3 bases: TGTGCCAGCAGTTACTCGAATGGGCGCGATACGCAGTATTTT. Residues: CASSYSNGRDTQYF.